A single count supports the clone carrying this T cell receptor beta chain. Measured with immunoSEQ multiplex PCR; TCRdb has only the in-frame clones, and not every one. The sample has around 88,000 clones; just over 90% are singletons. The data were obtained in a study of T cell changes during pregnancy in multiple sclerosis. Germline V gives CDR1 KGHSH, CDR2 LQKENI. This CDR3 is 19 amino acids long. The V gene lost 1 base and the J gene lost 0 bases, with 19 bases spanning the gap. The sequence derives from a female donor in good health, enrolled as a control in a pregnancy study. V is TRBV18 and J is TRBJ2-1; D may be TRBD1 (7 bases). Material: peripheral blood, obtained after pregnancy. This CDR3 is CASSPRGTDGVGSYNEQFF. For the CDR3, the DNA is TGTGCCAGCTCACCACGCGGGACAGACGGTGTAGGCTCCTACAATGAGCAGTTCTTC.